This passage covers 7 T cell receptor beta chains from one sample sequenced in a study of cytomegalovirus exposure and HLA in healthy donors (dated by TCRdb to between 2016 and 2019). The library was generated by the immunoSEQ multiplex PCR assay. The immuneACCESS repertoire file appears here via TCRdb, limited to in-frame rearrangements. These files lack a portion of the clones; in checked studies, under half of the deficit traces to unresolved V genes, and the cause of the others is not known. This sample comprises approximately 160,000 clones, 91% of them detected only once. The ten biggest clones cover 3% of the sample. Sequencing was performed on PBMCs. Source of these receptors: a woman between 18 and 29 years old in good health and CMV-seropositive.

The chain uses TRBV19 and TRBJ1-1; 9 bases match TRBD1. This CDR3 spans 14 amino acids. Germline CDR1 and CDR2: LNHDA and SQIVND (reference sequence). V lost 1 base to trimming and J lost 5 bases; unmatched junction nucleotides: 2. The CDR3 DNA reads TGTGCCAGTAGTATAGGGACAGGGGATACTGAAGCTTTCTTT. Translation gives CASSIGTGDTEAFF.

This clone appeared a few times. The rearrangement uses TRBV4-1 and TRBJ2-7; 9 nucleotides match TRBD1. V was pared by 4 bases and J by 4 bases, with 11 bases of the junction left unmatched. The CDR3 runs to 16 residues. Germline V gives CDR1 MGHRA, CDR2 YSYEKL. CDR3 bases: TGCGCCAGCAGCCTGTTGGGACAGGGCCCTTCATACGAGCAGTACTTC. Translated, it gives CASSLLGQGPSYEQYF.

This rearrangement joins TRBV15 to TRBJ2-5; TRBD2 aligns across 10 bases. Trimming at V came to 0 bases and at J to 4 bases, leaving 8 bases not matched to a gene. Germline V CDR1 and CDR2: LNHNV, YYDKDF (reference sequence). The CDR3 is 17 residues long. The CDR3, as DNA: TGTGCCACCAGCAGAGATGGGAGCGGGAGGGCCTCAGAGACCCAGTACTTC. This encodes CATSRDGSGRASETQYF.

The V call is TRBV9, the J call TRBJ1-3; D not resolved. The CDR3 runs to 13 residues. Between the trimmed V and J ends, which lost 2 bases and 3 bases, there was a span of 6 bases. Germline CDR1 SGDLS, CDR2 YYNGEE. CDR3 DNA sequence: TGTGCCAGCAGCGTTGCAGATGGAAACACCATATATTTT. It encodes CASSVADGNTIYF.

The rearrangement uses TRBV9 and TRBJ2-5; no clear D gene. Germline V gene data show CDR1 as SGDLS and CDR2 as YYNGEE. The ends were cut back, 0 bases at V and 5 bases at J, with 8 bases in the middle. The CDR3 is 13 residues long. The chain's CDR3 is CASSVAHRETQYF. As DNA, the CDR3 is TGTGCCAGCAGCGTAGCCCACCGGGAGACCCAGTACTTC.

The J gene is TRBJ1-2, the V gene TRBV2; D possibly corresponds to TRBD1 (5 bases). The CDR3 is 16 amino acids. Between the trimmed V and J ends, which lost 2 bases and 4 bases, there was a span of 17 bases. Germline V lookup: CDR1 SNHLY, CDR2 FYNNEI. The CDR3 DNA reads TGTGCCAGCAGTGAAACGGGCAGGGCTAAGATCTATGGCTACACCTTC. Translation gives CASSETGRAKIYGYTF.

The chain combines TRBV28 with TRBJ2-4; 7 bases agree with TRBD2. Trimming removed 8 bases from V and 4 bases from J; junction bases left unmatched: 11. This CDR3 region has 15 residues. Germline CDR1 is MDHEN and CDR2 is SYDVKM. The CDR3 here is CASETIGGVKNIQYF. The CDR3, as DNA: TGTGCCAGCGAGACGATTGGGGGGGTTAAAAACATTCAGTACTTC.